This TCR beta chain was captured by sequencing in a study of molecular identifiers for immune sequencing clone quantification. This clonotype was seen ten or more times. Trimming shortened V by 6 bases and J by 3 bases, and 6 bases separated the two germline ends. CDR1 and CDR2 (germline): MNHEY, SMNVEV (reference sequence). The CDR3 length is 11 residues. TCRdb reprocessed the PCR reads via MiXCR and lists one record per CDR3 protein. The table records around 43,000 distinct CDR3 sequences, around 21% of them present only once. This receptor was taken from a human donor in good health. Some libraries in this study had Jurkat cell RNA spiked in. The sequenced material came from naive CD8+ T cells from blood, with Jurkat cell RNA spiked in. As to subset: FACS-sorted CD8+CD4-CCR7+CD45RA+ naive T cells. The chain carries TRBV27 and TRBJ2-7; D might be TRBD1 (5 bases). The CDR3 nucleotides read TGTGCCAGCAGACAGGACTACGAGCAGTACTTC. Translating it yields CASRQDYEQYF.